Listed here are 8 T cell receptor beta chains from one sample, sequenced in a study of T-cell reconstitution after alpha-beta-depleted transplantation in children. The library targeted TCRbeta and was prepared with unique molecular identifiers. Each CDR3 protein gets one entry after TCRdb re-called the PCR reads with MiXCR. The sample contains about 110,000 distinct CDR3 sequences, approximately 6.6% of which appear only once. The starting material was PBMCs, mostly from graft donor cells, obtained 360 days after TCRalphabeta/CD19-depleted stem cell transplant. Receptors were obtained from a male patient aged 2-10 years who had a stem cell transplant for acute lymphoblastic leukemia, so the T cells may come from the graft donor.

This clonotype was picked up many times. The V and J genes are TRBV6-2 or TRBV6-3 and TRBJ2-7; D remains ambiguous. V lost 8 bases and J 3 bases, leaving 8 bases between the germline ends. In germline, CDR1 is MNHEY, CDR2 SVGEGT. CDR3 length: 11 amino acids. In nucleotides, the CDR3 is TGTGCCAGCCGCCTAAACTACGAGCAGTACTTC. Translated: CASRLNYEQYF.

This clonotype occurred many times. The gene calls are TRBV20-1 and TRBJ1-3; D is unclear. V shed 6 bases and J shed 5 bases, with 8 bases lying between them. Germline V gene lookup returns CDR1 DFQATT and CDR2 SNEGSKA (reference sequence). CDR3 size: 11 residues. The CDR3: CSAQPRNTIYF. Written as DNA, the CDR3 is TGCAGTGCCCAGCCCCGAAACACCATATATTTT.

The chain employs TRBV24-1 and TRBJ2-7, with 12 positions matching TRBD1. J lost 6 bases, V lost 5 bases, and 19 bases had no gene match. This CDR3 contains 19 residues. Per germline, CDR1 KGHDR and CDR2 SFDVKD. The CDR3 sequence is CATSAPGQGAVAGDGEQYF. CDR3 bases: TGTGCCACCAGTGCGCCGGGACAGGGGGCAGTAGCGGGAGATGGCGAGCAGTACTTC.

This clonotype was seen many times. V and J are TRBV18 and TRBJ1-4, with D perhaps matching TRBD1 (5 bases). The V gene lost 3 bases and the J gene lost 3 bases, with 14 bases spanning the gap. CDR1 and CDR2 (germline): KGHSH, LQKENI. This CDR3 region has 16 residues. This CDR3 reads CASSPFYRDANEKLFF. The CDR3 DNA is TGTGCCAGCTCACCCTTTTACCGGGACGCTAATGAAAAACTGTTTTTT. Together with reference TRBV18 and TRBJ1-4, the CDR3 gives the full variable domain: NAGVMQNPRHLVRRRGQEARLRCSPMKGHSHVYWYRQLPEEGLKFMVYLQKENIIDESGMPKERFSAEFPKEGPSILRIQQVVRGDSAAYFCASSPFYRDANEKLFFGSGTQLSVL.

This clonotype was detected many times. In nucleotides, the CDR3 is TGTGCCACAGCACAGGGAGGCATTCAGTACTTC. It specifies CATAQGGIQYF. The chain employs TRBV24-1 and TRBJ2-4; possibly TRBD1 or TRBD2 for D (6 bases each). The CDR3 consists of 11 residues. The V end lost 10 bases, the J end lost 9 bases, and 12 bases lay between the germline ends. Germline values: CDR1 KGHDR, CDR2 SFDVKD.

This clonotype came up many times. V and J are TRBV29-1 and TRBJ1-4; D unclear. V was trimmed by 0 bases and J by 8 bases, leaving 22 bases between them. There are 17 residues in the CDR3. Germline V gene data show CDR1 as SQVTM and CDR2 as ANQGSEA. The CDR3 protein is CSVEDRFMGGLGEKLFF. The CDR3, as DNA: TGCAGCGTTGAAGATCGCTTCATGGGCGGGCTTGGGGAAAAACTGTTTTTT.

This clonotype was recorded many times. This rearrangement joins TRBV24-1 to TRBJ2-1; 9 bases are shared with TRBD1. The V gene's germline CDR1 is KGHDR and CDR2 SFDVKD. V dropped 3 bases and J dropped 9; count of bases not matched to a gene: 5. This CDR3 comprises 14 residues. This chain's CDR3 is CATSDTTGGGEQFF. CDR3 sequence (DNA): TGTGCCACCAGTGATACCACAGGGGGCGGTGAGCAGTTCTTC.

This clonotype was counted ten times or more. This chain connects TRBV10-3 to TRBJ2-1, with 8 bases that match TRBD2. CDR3 length: 17 amino acids. In germline, CDR1 is ENHRY, CDR2 SYGVKD. J lost 7 bases, V lost 2 bases, and 13 bases had no gene match. In nucleotides, the CDR3 is TGTGCCATCAGTGAGCCTCGGGCGGGAGGAGCGTTTAATGAGCAGTTCTTC. It is translated as CAISEPRAGGAFNEQFF.